The sequence of this TCR beta chain was determined in a study of T cell changes during pregnancy in multiple sclerosis. Sequenced by immunoSEQ multiplex PCR; TCRdb stores in-frame clones only, minus some. The sample lists about 23,000 clones, roughly 84% occurring once. The ends were cut back, 3 bases at V and 3 bases at J, with 8 bases in the middle. CDR3 length: 13 amino acids. Germline values: CDR1 MGHRA, CDR2 YSYEKL. The TCR sequence derives from a female donor with multiple sclerosis, enrolled in a pregnancy study. This chain uses TRBV4-1 with TRBJ1-1; D is uncertain. Sequences were derived from CD8+ T cells from peripheral blood mononuclear cells, sampled after pregnancy. Written as DNA, the CDR3 is TGCGCCAGCAGCCAGGCCTTGGACACTGAAGCTTTCTTT. Translated: CASSQALDTEAFF.